A single TCR beta chain is shown here with its context. Original processing methods: Reference gene primer amplification yielded estimated nucleated cell counts. The data were produced by immunoSEQ multiplex PCR, yet TCRdb's version contains in-frame clones alone and is incomplete. V, J and clone size reflect that table, while D and trimming were determined from the DNA. Of 120,000 to 150,000 clones in the sample, around 84% are singletons; the top ten hold around two fifths. From germline, CDR1 is GTSNPN and CDR2 SVGIG (reference sequence). Trimming removed 2 bases from V and 1 base from J, with 14 bases in between. CDR3 length equals 15 residues. This record comes from a study of blood T cell repertoires in COVID-19. About the study: Acute and convalescent COVID-19 samples came from the United States, Italy and Spain. PBMCs, B-cell-depleted T cells, or T cells provided the cDNA or gDNA that made up the material.

The sequenced sample was peripheral blood. V gene TRBV30 combines with J gene TRBJ1-2; perhaps TRBD1 as D (6 bases). The source is a human donor in a cohort sampled during active COVID-19. Written as DNA, the CDR3 is TGTGCCTGGAGTCCCATGAACAGGGTTAACTATGGCTACACCTTC. Its translation is CAWSPMNRVNYGYTF.